Presented here are 27 T cell receptor beta chains from one specimen sequenced in a study of cytomegalovirus exposure and HLA in healthy donors. In the PCR, 60 Vbeta and 13 Jbeta primers were used. Only in-frame clones appear in the TCRdb table, and some are missing; sequencing was by immunoSEQ multiplex PCR. This table holds tens of thousands of clones, around 59% found once. The sample taken for sequencing was PBMCs. The origin of the receptors is a human donor in good health.

V and J are TRBV21-1 and TRBJ1-5. TRBV21-1 is labeled a pseudogene. The CDR3 length is 16 residues. The CDR3 loop is CASSSRGVPSNQPQHF. The CDR3 nucleotides read TGTGCCAGCAGCTCGAGAGGCGTCCCTAGCAATCAGCCCCAGCATTTT.

This clone occurred once. V is TRBV6-5 and J is TRBJ2-1, with no clear D. The CDR3 has 11 residues. Between the trimmed V and J ends, which lost 11 bases and 6 bases, there was a span of 11 bases. CDR1 and CDR2 from the germline V gene are MNHEY and SVGAGI. The CDR3 sequence: CACSTANEQFF. Here the CDR3 DNA reads TGTGCCTGCTCGACTGCCAATGAGCAGTTCTTC.

The chain joins TRBV5-1 to TRBJ1-1; the match to TRBD1 covers 7 bases. Germline CDR1 is SGHRS and CDR2 is YFSETQ. The CDR3 is made up of 15 amino acids. Losses at the gene ends were 4 bases for V and 6 bases for J; bases not matched to a gene: 12. The CDR3 is CASSKEQGSWAEAFF. CDR3 bases: TGCGCCAGCAGCAAGGAACAGGGGAGTTGGGCTGAAGCTTTCTTT.

The gene calls are TRBV7-9 and TRBJ2-3; tentatively, D is TRBD2 (6 bases). This CDR3 comprises 18 residues. Per the germline V gene, CDR1 is SEHNR and CDR2 is FQNEAQ (reference sequence). Trimming took off 0 bases at V and 5 bases at J, with 21 bases between the two ends. Here the CDR3 DNA reads TGTGCCAGCAGCTTAGCGGACATGGGGCGGGGTAAAGGAGATACGCAGTATTTT. Encoded protein: CASSLADMGRGKGDTQYF.

This chain uses TRBV4-3 with TRBJ1-2, with D unclear. Germline V gene data show CDR1 as LGHNA and CDR2 as YSLEER. Trimming left V 4 bases short and J 2 bases short, with 17 bases between. The CDR3 runs to 16 residues. The CDR3 region has the DNA TGCGCCAGCAGCCGATTAGAGGGTAATGTAAACTATGGCTACACCTTC. It translates to CASSRLEGNVNYGYTF.

The chain links TRBV4-2 to TRBJ2-5, with no clear D. In germline, CDR1 is LGHNA, CDR2 YNFKEQ. Trimming pared 1 base from V and 4 bases from J, leaving 7 bases between. The CDR3 is made up of 13 amino acids. In DNA, the CDR3 is TGTGCCAGCAGCCAAGCGGCTAGAGAGACCCAGTACTTC. Its translation is CASSQAARETQYF.

The chain links TRBV11-3 to TRBJ2-2; D unresolved. Germline V gene lookup returns CDR1 SGHNT and CDR2 YENEEA. The CDR3 consists of 15 residues. Trimming left V 4 bases short and J 4 bases short, with 13 bases between. The CDR3 DNA follows: TGTGCCAGCAGCTCCCAGGTCTTGAGCACCGGGGAGCTGTTTTTT. Its protein product is CASSSQVLSTGELFF.

This chain joins TRBV4-2 and TRBJ2-7; 7 bases line up with TRBD2. The V gene end was trimmed by 0 bases and the J gene end by 2 bases; junction bases not matched to a gene: 4. The germline gives CDR1 LGHNA, CDR2 YNFKEQ. This CDR3 spans 15 amino acids. The CDR3 protein is CASSQDRSGAYEQYF. As DNA, the CDR3 is TGTGCCAGCAGCCAAGACCGGAGCGGGGCCTACGAGCAGTACTTC.

The chain has TRBV12-2 and TRBJ1-2. TRBV12-2 is an annotated pseudogene. The CDR3 runs 15 residues. In nucleotides, the CDR3 is TGTGCAAGTCGCCCTAAGGTTCAAGGGAGCTATGGCTACACCTTC. It encodes CASRPKVQGSYGYTF.

V gene TRBV2 combines with J gene TRBJ2-1; D is unresolved. Germline CDR1 SNHLY, CDR2 FYNNEI. Between the trimmed V and J ends, which lost 9 bases and 0 bases, there was a span of 9 bases. The length of the CDR3 is 13 residues. Written as DNA, the CDR3 is TGTGCCAGTATATTGAGCTCCTACAATGAGCAGTTCTTC. Its translation: CASILSSYNEQFF.

This clone was found once. The chain combines TRBV6-4 with TRBJ2-3; 7 bases are a match to TRBD1. The CDR3 loop spans 14 amino acids. Germline V gene sequence: CDR1 MRHNA, CDR2 SNTAGT. V lost 3 bases and J lost 4; bases outside the gene matches: 4. The DNA of the CDR3 is TGTGCCAGCAGTGATCAGGACAGGTCAGATACGCAGTATTTT. Translation: CASSDQDRSDTQYF.

The V call is TRBV5-4, the J call TRBJ1-2, with 10 bases identical to TRBD1. Germline values: CDR1 SGHNT, CDR2 YYREEE (reference sequence). The CDR3 consists of 15 residues. The ends lost 4 bases at V and 8 bases at J; junction bases unmatched: 11. This chain's CDR3 is CASSLPGQGERGYTF. Here the CDR3 DNA reads TGTGCCAGCAGCCTCCCCGGACAGGGGGAAAGGGGCTACACCTTC.

This rearrangement joins TRBV7-9 to TRBJ1-2, with a weak D call TRBD1 (5 bases). CDR3 length equals 14 residues. V was pared by 1 base and J by 3 bases, with 9 bases between. The germline V gene has CDR1 SEHNR and CDR2 FQNEAQ (reference sequence). Here the CDR3 reads CASSLVGADYGYTF. The CDR3 region has the DNA TGTGCCAGCAGCTTAGTAGGGGCTGACTATGGCTACACCTTC.

This chain uses TRBV5-8 with TRBJ1-1, with TRBD1 as a possible D gene (6 bases). The CDR3 covers 16 residues. The V and J ends lost 0 bases and 0 bases respectively, with 12 bases between them. Germline CDR1 and CDR2: SGHTS and YDEGEE. The CDR3 bases are TGTGCCAGCAGCTTGGTTGGGGGGGCGATGAACACTGAAGCTTTCTTT. Its protein is CASSLVGGAMNTEAFF.

The rearrangement uses TRBV6-5 and TRBJ2-2; a weak D match, TRBD2 (5 bases). The V gene lost 2 bases and the J gene lost 1 base, with 11 bases spanning the gap. Germline CDR1 is MNHEY and CDR2 is SVGAGI. The CDR3 covers 16 residues. The CDR3 DNA reads TGTGCCAGCAGTTACGTCGTAGCGATGAACACCGGGGAGCTGTTTTTT. This encodes CASSYVVAMNTGELFF.

V and J are TRBV4-1 and TRBJ2-1; TRBD2 aligns across 9 bases. CDR3 length: 15 residues. V lost 4 bases and J lost 4; bases outside the gene matches: 5. From germline, CDR1 is MGHRA and CDR2 YSYEKL. The DNA of the CDR3 is TGCGCCAGCAGCCCGGGACTAGCAGGTTACAATGAGCAGTTCTTC. As protein: CASSPGLAGYNEQFF.

The chain couples TRBV30 to TRBJ1-4; possibly TRBD1 for D (6 bases). Trimming shortened V by 3 bases and J by 7 bases, and 15 bases separated the two germline ends. The CDR3 runs 14 residues. Germline assignment: CDR1 GTSNPN and CDR2 SVGIG (reference sequence). The CDR3 nucleotides read TGTGCCTGGAGCCCCAGGGGACGGGGTGAAAAACTGTTTTTT. It codes for CAWSPRGRGEKLFF.

The V gene is TRBV4-2, the J gene TRBJ2-6; the D is unclear. There are 15 residues in the CDR3. Per the germline V gene, CDR1 is LGHNA and CDR2 is YNFKEQ. V lost 1 base to trimming and J lost 0 bases, with 4 bases between them. CDR3 region: CASSQAGSGANVLTF. Written as DNA, the CDR3 is TGTGCCAGCAGCCAAGCAGGCTCTGGGGCCAACGTCCTGACTTTC.

The sample holds one count of this clone. V usage is TRBV11-2 and J usage is TRBJ2-2; D remains ambiguous. Germline-derived CDR1 and CDR2 are SGHAT and FQNNGV. V was cut by 0 bases and J by 1 base, with 3 bases left in between. This CDR3 is 14 amino acids long. In DNA form, the CDR3 reads TGTGCCAGCAGCTTAGATAGGAACACCGGGGAGCTGTTTTTT. It specifies CASSLDRNTGELFF.

The V call is TRBV5-1, the J call TRBJ2-6, with 7 bases fitting TRBD1. This CDR3 spans 19 amino acids. The V and J ends lost 0 bases and 0 bases, in that order; junction bases with no gene match: 9. CDR1 SGHRS and CDR2 YFSETQ come from the germline V gene. CDR3 sequence reads: CASSLGGIQGDSGANVLTF. The CDR3 DNA follows: TGCGCCAGCAGCTTGGGAGGGATTCAGGGGGACTCTGGGGCCAACGTCCTGACTTTC.

The V gene is TRBV14, the J gene TRBJ2-7, with TRBD1 identical over 9 bases. The CDR3 runs to 13 residues. Germline V gene lookup returns CDR1 SGHDN and CDR2 FVKESK. Trimming at V came to 6 bases and at J to 2 bases, leaving 2 bases not matched to a gene. The CDR3 nucleotides read TGTGCCAGCAGGAGGACAGGGGCCTACGAGCAGTACTTC. This translates into CASRRTGAYEQYF.

The CDR3: CASSSKRGGRTDTQYF. CDR3 bases: TGTGCCAGCAGTTCCAAGCGGGGGGGCCGGACAGATACGCAGTATTTT. The chain carries TRBV6-5 and TRBJ2-3; 10 bases agree with TRBD2. The V segment lost 4 bases and the J segment 3 bases; nucleotides outside the gene matches: 7. Looked up from germline, CDR1 is MNHEY and CDR2 is SVGAGI. The CDR3 runs to 16 residues.

The V and J genes are TRBV9 and TRBJ1-1; D gene uncertain. V lost 0 bases and J lost 4, with 10 bases in between. Germline V gene data show CDR1 as SGDLS and CDR2 as YYNGEE. CDR3 length equals 14 residues. The CDR3 loop reads CASSVGVRATEAFF. The CDR3 region has the DNA TGTGCCAGCAGCGTAGGAGTCCGCGCCACTGAAGCTTTCTTT.

This clone appeared once. V usage is TRBV15 and J usage is TRBJ2-7, with D possibly TRBD2 on 5 matching bases. Germline V gives CDR1 LNHNV, CDR2 YYDKDF (reference sequence). Trimming took off 5 bases at V and 5 bases at J, with 16 bases between the two ends. The CDR3 runs to 14 residues. In DNA, the CDR3 is TGTGCCACCAGCTCACCGCGGAGGTCCGACGAGCAGTACTTC. Amino acid sequence: CATSSPRRSDEQYF.

This clone was found a few times. The V and J genes are TRBV5-1 and TRBJ1-4; 7 nucleotides match TRBD1. The J segment lost 8 bases and the V segment lost 4 bases, leaving 5 bases of the junction unmatched. The CDR3 totals 13 residues. Germline V gene sequence: CDR1 SGHRS, CDR2 YFSETQ. In DNA, the CDR3 is TGCGCCAGCAGCCTAACGGACAGGGAAAAACTGTTTTTT. Translated: CASSLTDREKLFF. Full variable domain (outside the CDR3, taken from reference TRBV5-1 and TRBJ1-4): KAGVTQTPRYLIKTRGQQVTLSCSPISGHRSVSWYQQTPGQGLQFLFEYFSETQRNKGNFPGRFSGRQFSNSRSEMNVSTLELGDSALYLCASSLTDREKLFFGSGTQLSVL.

This clone came up a few times. The genes are TRBV10-3 and TRBJ1-6, with TRBD1 as a possible D gene (6 bases). Per germline, CDR1 ENHRY and CDR2 SYGVKD. The CDR3 has 14 amino acids. Between the trimmed V and J ends, which lost 10 bases and 5 bases, there was a span of 15 bases. The DNA of the CDR3 is TGTGCCACCGGACAGCTTGACAATAATTCACCCCTCCACTTT. Protein sequence: CATGQLDNNSPLHF.

J is TRBJ1-2 and V is TRBV6-4; D uncertain. The CDR3 length is 15 residues. Germline CDR1 MRHNA, CDR2 SNTAGT. Trimming removed 0 bases from V and 1 base from J, with 9 bases in between. In nucleotides, the CDR3 is TGTGCCAGCAGTGACTCGGCAGGCCTTAACTATGGCTACACCTTC. Its protein is CASSDSAGLNYGYTF.